This T cell receptor beta chain was sequenced for a study of T cell responses to AZD1222 COVID-19 vaccine. Study in general: Second doses at about 4 or about 12 weeks were pooled.

Points from the study as a whole: Increases in Spike-specific TCR breadth and depth were seen after two AZD1222 doses.

For this clone: Its antigen is as yet unknown.

Only in-frame clones appear in the TCRdb table, and some are missing; sequencing was by immunoSEQ multiplex PCR. Among 100,000 to 150,000 clones listed, 90% were seen once. CDR3 length: 17 residues. The V segment lost 1 base and the J segment 5 bases; nucleotides outside the gene matches: 7. The germline CDR1 and CDR2 sequences are SGHTA and FQGNSA. This receptor was identified in an adult in good health. The J gene is TRBJ2-7, the V gene TRBV7-2; TRBD2 matches 14 bases. The specimen was peripheral blood, collected on day 0 of AZD1222 vaccination. CDR3 coding DNA: TGTGCCAGCAGCTTAGTAGGGGGGACTAGCGGGAGACACGAGCAGTACTTC. Protein: CASSLVGGTSGRHEQYF. Using reference TRBV7-2 and TRBJ2-7 for the parts outside the CDR3, the full variable domain is GAGVSQSPSNKVTEKGKDVELRCDPISGHTALYWYRQSLGQGLEFLIYFQGNSAPDKSGLPSDRFSAERTGGSVSTLTIQRTQQEDSAVYLCASSLVGGTSGRHEQYFGPGTRLTVT.